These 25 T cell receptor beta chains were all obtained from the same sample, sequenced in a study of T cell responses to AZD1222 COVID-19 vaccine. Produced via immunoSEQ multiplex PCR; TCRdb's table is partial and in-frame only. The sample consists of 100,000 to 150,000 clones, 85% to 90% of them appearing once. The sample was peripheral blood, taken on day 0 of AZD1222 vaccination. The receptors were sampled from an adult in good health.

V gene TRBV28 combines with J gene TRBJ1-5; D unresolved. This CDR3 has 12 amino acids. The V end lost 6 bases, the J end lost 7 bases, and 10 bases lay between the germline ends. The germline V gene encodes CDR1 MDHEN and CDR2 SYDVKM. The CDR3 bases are TGTGCCAGCAGACTGGGTGTCCAGCCCCAGCATTTT. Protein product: CASRLGVQPQHF. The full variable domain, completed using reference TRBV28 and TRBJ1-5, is DVKVTQSSRYLVKRTGEKVFLECVQDMDHENMFWYRQDPGLGLRLIYFSYDVKMKEKGDIPEGYSVSREKKERFSLILESASTNQTSMYLCASRLGVQPQHFGDGTRLSIL.

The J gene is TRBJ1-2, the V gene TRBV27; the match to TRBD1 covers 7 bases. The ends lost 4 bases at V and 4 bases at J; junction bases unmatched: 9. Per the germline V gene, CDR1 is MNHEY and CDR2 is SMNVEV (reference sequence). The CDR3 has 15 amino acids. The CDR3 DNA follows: TGTGCCAGCAGTTGGACAGGCCCTGGTGGCTATGGCTACACCTTC. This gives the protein CASSWTGPGGYGYTF.

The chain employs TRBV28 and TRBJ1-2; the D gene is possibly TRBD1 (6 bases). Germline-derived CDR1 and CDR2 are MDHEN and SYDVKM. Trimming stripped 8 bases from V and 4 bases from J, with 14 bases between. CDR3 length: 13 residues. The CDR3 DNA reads TGTGCCAGCTCTCCGGGGACACCCTATGGCTACACCTTC. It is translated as CASSPGTPYGYTF.

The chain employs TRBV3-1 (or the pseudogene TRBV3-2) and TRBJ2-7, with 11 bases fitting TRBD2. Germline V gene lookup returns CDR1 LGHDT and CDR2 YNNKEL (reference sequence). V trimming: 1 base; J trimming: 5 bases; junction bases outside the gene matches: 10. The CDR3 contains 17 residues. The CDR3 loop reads CASSQVVSGGAGDEQYF. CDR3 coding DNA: TGTGCCAGCAGCCAAGTCGTTAGCGGGGGGGCCGGGGACGAGCAGTACTTC.

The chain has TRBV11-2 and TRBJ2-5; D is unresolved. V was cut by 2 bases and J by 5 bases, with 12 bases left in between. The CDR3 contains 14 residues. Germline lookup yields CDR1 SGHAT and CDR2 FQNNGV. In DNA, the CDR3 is TGTGCCAGCAGCTTACTCCTCAGAAGGGAGACCCAGTACTTC. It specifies CASSLLLRRETQYF. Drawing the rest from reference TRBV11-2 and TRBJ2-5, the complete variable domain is EAGVAQSPRYKIIEKRQSVAFWCNPISGHATLYWYQQILGQGPKLLIQFQNNGVVDDSQLPKDRFSAERLKGVDSTLKIQPAKLEDSAVYLCASSLLLRRETQYFGPGTRLLVL.

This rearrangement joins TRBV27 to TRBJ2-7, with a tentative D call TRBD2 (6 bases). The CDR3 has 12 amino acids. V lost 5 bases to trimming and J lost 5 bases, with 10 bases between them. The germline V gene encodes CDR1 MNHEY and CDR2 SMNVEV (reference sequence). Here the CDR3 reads CASSPWGDEQYF. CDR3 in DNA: TGTGCCAGCAGTCCGTGGGGGGACGAGCAGTACTTC.

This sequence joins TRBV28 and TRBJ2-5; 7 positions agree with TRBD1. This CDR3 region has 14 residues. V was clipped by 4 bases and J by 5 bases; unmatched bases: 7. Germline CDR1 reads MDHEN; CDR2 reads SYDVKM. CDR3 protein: CASSSPGGLETQYF. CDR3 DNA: TGTGCCAGCAGTTCCCCAGGGGGTCTGGAGACCCAGTACTTC.

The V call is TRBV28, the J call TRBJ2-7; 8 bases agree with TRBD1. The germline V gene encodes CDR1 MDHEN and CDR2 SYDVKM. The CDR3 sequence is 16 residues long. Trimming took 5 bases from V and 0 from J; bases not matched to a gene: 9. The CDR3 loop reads CASSDPGTGSSYEQYF. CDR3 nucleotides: TGTGCCAGCAGTGACCCCGGGACAGGCAGCTCCTACGAGCAGTACTTC.

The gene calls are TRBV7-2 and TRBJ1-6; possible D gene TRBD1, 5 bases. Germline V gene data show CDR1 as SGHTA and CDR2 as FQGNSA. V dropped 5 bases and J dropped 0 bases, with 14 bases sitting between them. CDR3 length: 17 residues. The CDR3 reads CASSAPGASSYNSPLHF. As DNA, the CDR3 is TGTGCCAGCAGCGCCCCCGGGGCAAGCTCCTATAATTCACCCCTCCACTTT.

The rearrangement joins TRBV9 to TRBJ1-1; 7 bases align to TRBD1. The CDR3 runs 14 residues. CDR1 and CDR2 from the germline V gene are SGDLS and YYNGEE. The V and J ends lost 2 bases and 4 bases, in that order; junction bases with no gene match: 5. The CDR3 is CASSVTYRGTEAFF. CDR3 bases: TGTGCCAGCAGCGTCACTTACAGGGGCACTGAAGCTTTCTTT.

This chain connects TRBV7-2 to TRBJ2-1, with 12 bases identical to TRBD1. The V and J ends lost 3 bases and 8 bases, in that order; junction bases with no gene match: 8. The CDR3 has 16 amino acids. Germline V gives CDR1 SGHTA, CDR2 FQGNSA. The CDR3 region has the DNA TGTGCCAGCAGCTTTAGCCCCGGGACAGGGGGCGATGAGCAGTTCTTC. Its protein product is CASSFSPGTGGDEQFF.

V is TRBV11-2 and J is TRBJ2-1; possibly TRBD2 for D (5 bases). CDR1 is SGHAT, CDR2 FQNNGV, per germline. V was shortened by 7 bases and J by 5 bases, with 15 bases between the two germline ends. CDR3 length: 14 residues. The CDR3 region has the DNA TGTGCCAGCACCAAACTAGTTTTGAACAATGAGCAGTTCTTC. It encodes CASTKLVLNNEQFF. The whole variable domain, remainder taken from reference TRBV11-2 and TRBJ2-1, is EAGVAQSPRYKIIEKRQSVAFWCNPISGHATLYWYQQILGQGPKLLIQFQNNGVVDDSQLPKDRFSAERLKGVDSTLKIQPAKLEDSAVYLCASTKLVLNNEQFFGPGTRLTVL.

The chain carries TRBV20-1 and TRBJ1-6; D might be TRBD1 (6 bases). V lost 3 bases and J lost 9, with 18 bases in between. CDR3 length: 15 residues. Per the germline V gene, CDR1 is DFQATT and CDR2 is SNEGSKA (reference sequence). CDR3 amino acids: CSASRGSGGRSPLHF. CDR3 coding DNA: TGCAGTGCTAGTAGGGGGTCTGGGGGGCGTTCACCCCTCCACTTT.

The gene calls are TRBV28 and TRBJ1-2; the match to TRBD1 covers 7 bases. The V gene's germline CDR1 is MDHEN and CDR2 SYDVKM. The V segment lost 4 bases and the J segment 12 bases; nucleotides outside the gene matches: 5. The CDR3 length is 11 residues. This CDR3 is CASSSNRGDTF. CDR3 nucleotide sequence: TGTGCCAGCAGTTCAAACAGGGGAGACACCTTC.

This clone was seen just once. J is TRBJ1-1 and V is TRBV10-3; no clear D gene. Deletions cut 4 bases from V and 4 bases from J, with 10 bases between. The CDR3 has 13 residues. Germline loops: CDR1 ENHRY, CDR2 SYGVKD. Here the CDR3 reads CAISGRAGTEAFF. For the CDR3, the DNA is TGTGCCATCAGTGGACGGGCAGGCACTGAAGCTTTCTTT.

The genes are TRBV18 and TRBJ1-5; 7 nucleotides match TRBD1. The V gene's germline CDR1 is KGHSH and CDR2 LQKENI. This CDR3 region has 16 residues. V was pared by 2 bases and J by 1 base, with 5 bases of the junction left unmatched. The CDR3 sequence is CASSPNGQESNQPQHF. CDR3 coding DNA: TGTGCCAGCTCACCAAACGGACAGGAAAGCAATCAGCCCCAGCATTTT.

The CDR3: CSASGGTSGKLFF. CDR3 sequence (DNA): TGCAGTGCTAGTGGGGGGACTTCCGGAAAACTGTTTTTT. This chain links TRBV20-1 with TRBJ1-4; a possible D gene is TRBD1 (5 bases). CDR3 length: 13 amino acids. Trimming took 3 bases from V and 10 from J, leaving 15 bases between them. Germline lookup yields CDR1 DFQATT and CDR2 SNEGSKA (reference sequence).

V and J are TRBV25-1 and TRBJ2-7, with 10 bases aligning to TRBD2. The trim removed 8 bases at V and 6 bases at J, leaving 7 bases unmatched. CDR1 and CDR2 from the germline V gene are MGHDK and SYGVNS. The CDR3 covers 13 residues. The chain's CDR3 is CASASGSQSEQYF. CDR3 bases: TGTGCCAGCGCTAGCGGGAGTCAGTCCGAGCAGTACTTC.

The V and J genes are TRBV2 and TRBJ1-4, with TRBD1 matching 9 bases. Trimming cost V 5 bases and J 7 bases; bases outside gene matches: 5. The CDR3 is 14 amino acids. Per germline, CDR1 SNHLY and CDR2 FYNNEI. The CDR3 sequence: CASSRGQGGEKLFF. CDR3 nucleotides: TGTGCCAGCAGTCGGGGACAGGGAGGTGAAAAACTGTTTTTT. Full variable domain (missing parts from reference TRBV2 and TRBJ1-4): EPEVTQTPSHQVTQMGQEVILRCVPISNHLYFYWYRQILGQKVEFLVSFYNNEISEKSEIFDDQFSVERPDGSNFTLKIRSTKLEDSAMYFCASSRGQGGEKLFFGSGTQLSVL.

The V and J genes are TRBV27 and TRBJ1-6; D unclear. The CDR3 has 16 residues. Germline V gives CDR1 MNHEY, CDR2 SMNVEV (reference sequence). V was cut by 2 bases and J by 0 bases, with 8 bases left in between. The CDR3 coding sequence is TGTGCCAGCAGTTTAGAAGGGAGCTCCTATAATTCACCCCTCCACTTT. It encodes CASSLEGSSYNSPLHF.

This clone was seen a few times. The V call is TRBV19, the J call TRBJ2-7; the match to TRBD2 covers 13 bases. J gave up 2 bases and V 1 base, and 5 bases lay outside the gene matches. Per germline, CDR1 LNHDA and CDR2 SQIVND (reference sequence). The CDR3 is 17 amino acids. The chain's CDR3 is CASSIAIGTSGAYEQYF. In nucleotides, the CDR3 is TGTGCCAGTAGTATAGCGATTGGGACTAGCGGGGCCTACGAGCAGTACTTC.

CDR3 residues: CASIPLCGSCTDTQYF. The CDR3 nucleotides are TGCGCCAGCATACCTCTCTGCGGGTCGTGCACAGATACGCAGTATTTT. The chain couples TRBV23-1 to TRBJ2-3; possible D gene TRBD2, 5 bases. TRBV23-1 has ORF status, its function being uncertain. CDR3 size: 16 residues. The V end was cut by 7 bases, the J end by 1 base, with 18 bases between.

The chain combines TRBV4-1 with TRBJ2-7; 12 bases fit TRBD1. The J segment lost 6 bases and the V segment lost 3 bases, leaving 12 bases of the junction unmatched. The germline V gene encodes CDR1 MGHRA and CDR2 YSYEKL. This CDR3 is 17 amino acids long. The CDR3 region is CASSQDYGGQGAVEQYF. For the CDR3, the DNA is TGCGCCAGCAGCCAGGACTATGGGGGACAGGGGGCCGTCGAGCAGTACTTC.

This CDR3 is CASSPSGTEDEKLFF. DNA of the CDR3: TGTGCCAGCTCACCATCCGGGACAGAAGATGAAAAACTGTTTTTT. The chain has TRBV18 and TRBJ1-4; 7 positions agree with TRBD1. The V gene end was trimmed by 2 bases and the J gene end by 6 bases; junction bases not matched to a gene: 6. Per the germline V gene, CDR1 is KGHSH and CDR2 is LQKENI. This CDR3 contains 15 residues.

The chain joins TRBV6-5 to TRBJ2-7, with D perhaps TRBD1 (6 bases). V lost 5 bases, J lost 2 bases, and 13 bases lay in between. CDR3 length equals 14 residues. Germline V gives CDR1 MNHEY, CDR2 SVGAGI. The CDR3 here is CASSKPGQTYEQYF. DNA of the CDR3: TGTGCCAGCAGTAAACCGGGACAAACCTACGAGCAGTACTTC.